The 2 T cell receptor beta chains below all came from one sample that was sequenced in a study of cytomegalovirus exposure and HLA in healthy donors. The PCR had 60 Vbeta and 13 Jbeta primers. Clones were sequenced by immunoSEQ multiplex PCR, and TCRdb holds only the in-frame ones, with some missing. The table has roughly 100,000 clones, around 74% seen once. Sequencing was performed on PBMCs. The receptors shown here come from a woman in her 40s in good health and CMV-seropositive.

The CDR3 loop reads CASARKGGARSPLHF. The DNA for the CDR3 is TGTGCCAGCGCCCGCAAGGGAGGAGCGAGGTCACCCCTCCACTTT. The V and J genes are TRBV7-9 and TRBJ1-6; D unresolved. This CDR3 region has 15 residues. V was shortened by 8 bases and J by 10 bases, with 21 bases between the two germline ends. The germline V gene has CDR1 SEHNR and CDR2 FQNEAQ (reference sequence).

The V call is TRBV27, the J call TRBJ1-6; no definite D call. With 5 bases removed from V and 5 bases from J, the gap between germline ends came to 16 bases. The CDR3 length is 16 residues. The V gene's germline CDR1 is MNHEY and CDR2 SMNVEV (reference sequence). This CDR3 reads CASSPRWRANNSPLHF. The DNA for the CDR3 is TGTGCCAGCAGTCCGCGGTGGAGGGCTAATAATTCACCCCTCCACTTT.